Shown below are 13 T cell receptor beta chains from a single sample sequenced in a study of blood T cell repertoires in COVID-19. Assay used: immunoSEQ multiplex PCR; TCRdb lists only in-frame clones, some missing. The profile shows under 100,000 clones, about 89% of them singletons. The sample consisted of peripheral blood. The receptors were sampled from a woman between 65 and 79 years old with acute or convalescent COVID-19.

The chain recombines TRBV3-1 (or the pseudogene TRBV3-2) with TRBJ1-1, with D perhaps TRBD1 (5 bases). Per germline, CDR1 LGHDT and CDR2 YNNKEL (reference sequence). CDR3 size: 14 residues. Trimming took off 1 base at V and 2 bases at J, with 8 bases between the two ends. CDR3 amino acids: CASSQVQGNTEAFF. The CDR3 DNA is TGTGCCAGCAGCCAAGTCCAGGGAAACACTGAAGCTTTCTTT.

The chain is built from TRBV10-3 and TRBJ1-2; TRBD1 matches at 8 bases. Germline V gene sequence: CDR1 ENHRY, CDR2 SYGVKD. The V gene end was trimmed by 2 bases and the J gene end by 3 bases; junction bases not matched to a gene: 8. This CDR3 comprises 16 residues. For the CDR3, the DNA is TGTGCCATCAGTGAGGGACAGGGAATCCCCTACTATGGCTACACCTTC. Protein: CAISEGQGIPYYGYTF.

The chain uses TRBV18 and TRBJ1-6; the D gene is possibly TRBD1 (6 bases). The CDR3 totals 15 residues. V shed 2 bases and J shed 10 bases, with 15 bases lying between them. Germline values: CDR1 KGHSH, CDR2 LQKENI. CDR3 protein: CASSPKAGEGSPLHF. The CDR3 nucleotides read TGTGCCAGCTCACCAAAGGCAGGGGAGGGCTCACCCCTCCACTTT.

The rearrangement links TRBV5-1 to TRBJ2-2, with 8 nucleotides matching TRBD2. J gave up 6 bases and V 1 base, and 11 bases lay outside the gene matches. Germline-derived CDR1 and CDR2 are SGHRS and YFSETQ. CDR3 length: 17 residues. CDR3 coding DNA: TGCGCCAGCAGCTTGAGCCCCACTAGCGGCGGTCCCGGGGAGCTGTTTTTT. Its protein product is CASSLSPTSGGPGELFF.

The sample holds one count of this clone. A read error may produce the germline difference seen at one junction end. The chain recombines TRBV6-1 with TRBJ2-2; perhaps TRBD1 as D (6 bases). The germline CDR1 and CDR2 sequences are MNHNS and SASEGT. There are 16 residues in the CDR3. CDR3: CVSSEQIGTPTGELFF. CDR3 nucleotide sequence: TGTGTCAGCAGTGAACAGATCGGGACACCCACCGGGGAGCTGTTTTTT.

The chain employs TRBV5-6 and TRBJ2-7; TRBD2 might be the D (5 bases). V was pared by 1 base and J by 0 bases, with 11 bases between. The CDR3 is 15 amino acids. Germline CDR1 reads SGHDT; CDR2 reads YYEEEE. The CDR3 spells CASSLFTGSSYEQYF. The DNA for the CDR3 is TGTGCCAGCAGCTTGTTCACGGGGAGCTCCTACGAGCAGTACTTC.

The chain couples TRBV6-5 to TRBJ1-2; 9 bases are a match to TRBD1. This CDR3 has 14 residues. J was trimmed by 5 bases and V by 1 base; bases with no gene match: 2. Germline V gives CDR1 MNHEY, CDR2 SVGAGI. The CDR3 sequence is CASSYWGQGYGYTF. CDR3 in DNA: TGTGCCAGCAGTTACTGGGGACAGGGATATGGCTACACCTTC.

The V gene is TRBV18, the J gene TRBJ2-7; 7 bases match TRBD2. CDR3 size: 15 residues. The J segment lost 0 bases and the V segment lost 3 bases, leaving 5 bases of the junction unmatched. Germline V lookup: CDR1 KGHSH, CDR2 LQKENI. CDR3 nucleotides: TGTGCCAGCTCACCTCGGCTAGCGGTCTCCTACGAGCAGTACTTC. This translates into CASSPRLAVSYEQYF.

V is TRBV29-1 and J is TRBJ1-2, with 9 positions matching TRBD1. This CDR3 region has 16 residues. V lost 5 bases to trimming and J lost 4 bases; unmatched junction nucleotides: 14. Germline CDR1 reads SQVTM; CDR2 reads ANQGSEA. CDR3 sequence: CSVPVAGQGGGYGYTF. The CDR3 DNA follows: TGCAGCGTTCCGGTGGCGGGACAGGGAGGGGGCTATGGCTACACCTTC.

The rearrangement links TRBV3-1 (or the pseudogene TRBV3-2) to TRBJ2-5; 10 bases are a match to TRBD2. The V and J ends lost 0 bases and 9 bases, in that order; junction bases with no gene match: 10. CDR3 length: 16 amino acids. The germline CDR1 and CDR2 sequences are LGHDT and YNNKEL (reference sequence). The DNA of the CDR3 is TGTGCCAGCAGCCAAGAACTAGCGGGGCCTTATAGTGCCCAGTACTTC. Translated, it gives CASSQELAGPYSAQYF.

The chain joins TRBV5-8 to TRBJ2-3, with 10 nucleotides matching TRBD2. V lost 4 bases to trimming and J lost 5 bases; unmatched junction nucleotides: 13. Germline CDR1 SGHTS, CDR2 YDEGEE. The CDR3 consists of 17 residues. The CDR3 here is CASSPRTSGRSGDTQYF. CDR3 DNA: TGTGCCAGCAGCCCCAGGACTAGCGGACGTTCGGGAGATACGCAGTATTTT. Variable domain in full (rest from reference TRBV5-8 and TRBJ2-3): EAGVTQSPTHLIKTRGQQATLRCSPISGHTSVYWYQQALGLGLQFLLWYDEGEERNRGNFPPRFSGRQFPNYSSELNVNALELEDSALYLCASSPRTSGRSGDTQYFGPGTRLTVL.

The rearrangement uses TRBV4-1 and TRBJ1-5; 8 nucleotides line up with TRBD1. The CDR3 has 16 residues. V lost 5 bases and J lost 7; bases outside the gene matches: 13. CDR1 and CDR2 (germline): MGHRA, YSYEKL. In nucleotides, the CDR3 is TGCGCCAGCAGCACACACGGACAGGGCAGGAGGCAGCCCCAGCATTTT. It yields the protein CASSTHGQGRRQPQHF.

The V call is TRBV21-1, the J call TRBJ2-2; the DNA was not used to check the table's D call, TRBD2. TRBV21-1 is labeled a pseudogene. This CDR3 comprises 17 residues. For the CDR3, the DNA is TGTGCCAGCAGCCCGGGCCCGAGGGTCCCGAACACCGGGGAGCTGTTTTTT. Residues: CASSPGPRVPNTGELFF.